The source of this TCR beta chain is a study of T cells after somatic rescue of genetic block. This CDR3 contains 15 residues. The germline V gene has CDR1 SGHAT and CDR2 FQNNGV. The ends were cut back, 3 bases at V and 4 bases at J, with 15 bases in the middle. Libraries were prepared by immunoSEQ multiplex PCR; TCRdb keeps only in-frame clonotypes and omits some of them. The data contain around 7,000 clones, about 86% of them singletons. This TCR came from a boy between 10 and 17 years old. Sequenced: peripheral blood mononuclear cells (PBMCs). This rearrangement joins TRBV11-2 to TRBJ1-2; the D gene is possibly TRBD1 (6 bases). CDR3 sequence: CASSLEPQGFYGYTF. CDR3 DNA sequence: TGTGCCAGCAGCTTGGAACCACAGGGTTTCTATGGCTACACCTTC.